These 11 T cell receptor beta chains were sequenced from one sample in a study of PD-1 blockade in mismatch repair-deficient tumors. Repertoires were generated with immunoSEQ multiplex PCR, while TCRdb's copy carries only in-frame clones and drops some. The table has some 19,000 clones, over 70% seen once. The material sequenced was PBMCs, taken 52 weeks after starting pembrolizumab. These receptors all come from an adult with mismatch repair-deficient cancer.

The chain's CDR3 is CASSSGRSYNEQFF. CDR3 nucleotide sequence: TGTGCCAGCAGTAGCGGACGCTCCTACAATGAGCAGTTCTTC. This chain connects TRBV11-3 to TRBJ2-1; D is perhaps TRBD2 (6 bases). The CDR3 extends over 14 amino acids. CDR1 is SGHNT, CDR2 YENEEA, per germline. Trimming shortened V by 6 bases and J by 0 bases, and 9 bases separated the two germline ends.

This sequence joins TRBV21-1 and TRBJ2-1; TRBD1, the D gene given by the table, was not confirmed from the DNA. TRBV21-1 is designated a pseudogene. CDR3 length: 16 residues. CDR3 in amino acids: CASSKGRQGFGNEQFF. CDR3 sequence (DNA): TGTGCCAGCAGCAAAGGGAGACAGGGGTTTGGAAATGAGCAGTTCTTC.

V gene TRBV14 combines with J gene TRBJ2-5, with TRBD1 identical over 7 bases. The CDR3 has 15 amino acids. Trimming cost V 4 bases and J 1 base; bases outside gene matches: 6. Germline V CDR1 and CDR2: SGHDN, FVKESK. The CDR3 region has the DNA TGTGCCAGCAGCCTTTACGACAGGGTCCAAGAGACCCAGTACTTC. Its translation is CASSLYDRVQETQYF.

Here the CDR3 reads CASSKAKTPGGLAGETSYEQYF. The CDR3 nucleotides read TGTGCCAGCAGTAAAGCCAAAACCCCAGGCGGACTAGCGGGAGAAACCTCCTACGAGCAGTACTTC. This sequence joins TRBV27 and TRBJ2-7, with TRBD2 matching over 13 bases. V lost 5 bases and J lost 0; bases outside the gene matches: 22. There are 22 residues in the CDR3. CDR1 is MNHEY, CDR2 SMNVEV, per germline (reference sequence).

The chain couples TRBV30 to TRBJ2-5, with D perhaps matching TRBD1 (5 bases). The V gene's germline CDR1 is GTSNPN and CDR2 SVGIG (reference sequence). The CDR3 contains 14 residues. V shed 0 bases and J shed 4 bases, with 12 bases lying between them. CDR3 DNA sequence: TGTGCCTGGAGTGTGTCAGGGATGCGAGAGACCCAGTACTTC. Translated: CAWSVSGMRETQYF.

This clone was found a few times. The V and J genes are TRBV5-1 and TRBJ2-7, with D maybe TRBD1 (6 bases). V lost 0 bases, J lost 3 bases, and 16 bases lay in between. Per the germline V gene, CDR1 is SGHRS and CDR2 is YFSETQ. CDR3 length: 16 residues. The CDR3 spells CASSLEGGSPIYEQYF. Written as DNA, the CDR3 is TGCGCCAGCAGCTTGGAAGGGGGTTCCCCAATCTACGAGCAGTACTTC.

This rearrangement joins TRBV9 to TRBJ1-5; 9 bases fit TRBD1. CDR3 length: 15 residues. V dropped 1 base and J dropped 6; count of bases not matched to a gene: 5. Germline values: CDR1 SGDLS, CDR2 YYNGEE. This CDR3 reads CASSVSGTGSQPQHF. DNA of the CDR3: TGTGCCAGCAGCGTATCCGGGACAGGGAGTCAGCCCCAGCATTTT.

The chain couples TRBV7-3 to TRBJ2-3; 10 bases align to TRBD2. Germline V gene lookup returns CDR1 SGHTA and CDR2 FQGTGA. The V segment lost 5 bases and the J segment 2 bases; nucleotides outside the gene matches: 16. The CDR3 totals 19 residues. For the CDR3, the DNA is TGTGCCAGCAGCCGAGGGTTAACCGGGACTAGCGACCTCACAGATACGCAGTATTTT. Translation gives CASSRGLTGTSDLTDTQYF.

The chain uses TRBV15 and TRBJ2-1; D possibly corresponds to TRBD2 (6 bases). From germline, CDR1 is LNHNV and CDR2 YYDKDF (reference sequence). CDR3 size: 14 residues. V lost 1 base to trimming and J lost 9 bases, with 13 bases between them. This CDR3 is CATSRGIGSLEQFF. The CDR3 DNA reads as TGTGCCACCAGCAGAGGGATCGGGAGTCTTGAGCAGTTCTTC.

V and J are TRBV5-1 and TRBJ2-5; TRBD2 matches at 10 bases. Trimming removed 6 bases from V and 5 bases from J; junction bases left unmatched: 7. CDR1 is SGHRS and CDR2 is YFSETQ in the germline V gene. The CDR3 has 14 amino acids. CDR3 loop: CASISQTSGETQYF. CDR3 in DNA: TGCGCCAGCATCTCCCAGACTAGCGGGGAGACCCAGTACTTC.

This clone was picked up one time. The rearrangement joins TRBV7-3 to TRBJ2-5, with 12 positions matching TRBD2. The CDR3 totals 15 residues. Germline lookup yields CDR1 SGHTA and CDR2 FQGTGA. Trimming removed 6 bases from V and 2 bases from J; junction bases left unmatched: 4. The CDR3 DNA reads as TGTGCCAGCAGACTGGGACTAGCGGGTCAAGAGACCCAGTACTTC. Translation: CASRLGLAGQETQYF.